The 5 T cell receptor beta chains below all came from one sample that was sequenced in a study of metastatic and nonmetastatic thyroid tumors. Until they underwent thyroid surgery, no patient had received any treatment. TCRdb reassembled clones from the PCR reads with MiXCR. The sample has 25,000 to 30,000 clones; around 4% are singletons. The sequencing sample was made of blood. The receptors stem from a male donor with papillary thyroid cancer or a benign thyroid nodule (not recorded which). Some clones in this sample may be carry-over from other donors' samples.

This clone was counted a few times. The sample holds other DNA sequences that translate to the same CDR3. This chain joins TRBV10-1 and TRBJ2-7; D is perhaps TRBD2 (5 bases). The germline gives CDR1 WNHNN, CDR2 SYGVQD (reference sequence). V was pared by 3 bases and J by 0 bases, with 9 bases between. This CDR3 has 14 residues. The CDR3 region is CASSDSGSSYEQYF. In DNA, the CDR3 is TGCGCCAGCAGTGATTCGGGAAGCTCCTACGAGCAGTACTTC.

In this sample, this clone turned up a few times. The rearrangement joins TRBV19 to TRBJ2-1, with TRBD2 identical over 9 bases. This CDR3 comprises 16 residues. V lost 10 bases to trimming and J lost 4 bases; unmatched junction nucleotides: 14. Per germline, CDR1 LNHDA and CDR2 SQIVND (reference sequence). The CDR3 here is CATAAAGGSSYNEQFF. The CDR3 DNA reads TGTGCCACCGCGGCAGCGGGAGGATCTTCTTACAATGAGCAGTTCTTC.

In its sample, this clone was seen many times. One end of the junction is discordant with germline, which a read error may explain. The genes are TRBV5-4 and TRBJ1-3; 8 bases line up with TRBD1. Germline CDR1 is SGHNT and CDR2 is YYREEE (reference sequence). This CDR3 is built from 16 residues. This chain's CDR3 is CASSTAGGLLGTTIYF. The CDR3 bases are TGTGCCAGCAGCACTGCAGGGGGCTTATTAGGAACCACCATATATTTT.

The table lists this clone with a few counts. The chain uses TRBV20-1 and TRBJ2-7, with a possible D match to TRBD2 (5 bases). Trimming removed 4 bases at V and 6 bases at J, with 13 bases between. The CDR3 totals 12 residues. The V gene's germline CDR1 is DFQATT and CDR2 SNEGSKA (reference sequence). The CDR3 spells CSATPVEGEQYF. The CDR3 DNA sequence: TGCAGTGCTACTCCAGTTGAGGGCGAGCAGTACTTC.

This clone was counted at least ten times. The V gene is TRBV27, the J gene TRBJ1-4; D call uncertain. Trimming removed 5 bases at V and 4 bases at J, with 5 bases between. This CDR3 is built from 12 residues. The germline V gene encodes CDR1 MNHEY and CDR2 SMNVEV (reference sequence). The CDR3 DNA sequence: TGTGCCAGCAGTCCCAATAATGAAAAACTGTTTTTT. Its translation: CASSPNNEKLFF. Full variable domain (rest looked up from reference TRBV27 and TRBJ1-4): EAQVTQNPRYLITVTGKKLTVTCSQNMNHEYMSWYRQDPGLGLRQIYYSMNVEVTDKGDVPEGYKVSRKEKRNFPLILESPSPNQTSLYFCASSPNNEKLFFGSGTQLSVL.